These 19 T cell receptor beta chains were all obtained from the same sample, sequenced in a study of T cell repertoires in cytomegalovirus infection. From the reads, TCRdb called clonotypes with MiXCR, one entry per CDR3 protein. The sample consists of about 52,000 distinct CDR3 sequences, 15% to 20% of them appearing once. No antigen has been identified for these receptors. The sequencing used CD8+ T cells from cultured PBMCs, collected from culture after CMV antigen stimulation. Every receptor here comes from a human donor in good health (CMV status not recorded). Some clones in this sample may be carry-over from other donors' samples.

The chain employs TRBV27 and TRBJ2-7, with 8 bases lining up with TRBD1. This CDR3 contains 15 residues. Unmatched junction bases numbered 9, after V lost 2 bases and J lost 6 bases. The germline CDR1 and CDR2 sequences are MNHEY and SMNVEV (reference sequence). This chain's CDR3 is CASSLTGRGRREQYF. The CDR3 DNA sequence: TGTGCCAGCAGTTTAACGGGCAGGGGGCGACGCGAGCAGTACTTC.

The chain has TRBV27 and TRBJ2-1, with TRBD1 as a possible D gene (5 bases). This CDR3 is built from 12 residues. The V and J ends lost 6 bases and 9 bases respectively, with 12 bases between them. Germline loops: CDR1 MNHEY, CDR2 SMNVEV (reference sequence). CDR3 loop: CASRRPQGEQFF. DNA of the CDR3: TGTGCCAGCAGGCGTCCCCAGGGTGAGCAGTTCTTC.

This chain's CDR3 is CSATPPWGDHNQPQHF. In DNA, the CDR3 is TGCAGTGCTACCCCTCCCTGGGGGGACCACAATCAGCCCCAGCATTTT. The V call is TRBV20-1, the J call TRBJ1-5, with D possibly matching TRBD1 (5 bases). The germline gives CDR1 DFQATT, CDR2 SNEGSKA (reference sequence). The V and J ends lost 4 bases and 3 bases respectively, with 19 bases between them. CDR3 length equals 16 residues.

There are a few counts of this clonotype. The V call is TRBV4-3, the J call TRBJ1-2, with no clear D. V gave up 4 bases and J gave up 6 bases, with 18 bases separating them. Germline V gene data show CDR1 as LGHNA and CDR2 as YSLEER. The CDR3 is made up of 15 amino acids. CDR3 in amino acids: CASSLGWQTENGYTF. The CDR3 region has the DNA TGCGCCAGCAGCCTAGGTTGGCAGACTGAAAATGGCTACACCTTC.

The rearrangement links TRBV7-6 to TRBJ2-3, with 8 bases identical to TRBD1. The CDR3 length is 13 residues. V gave up 2 bases and J gave up 6 bases; unmatched junction bases: 1. The germline V gene encodes CDR1 SGHVS and CDR2 FNYEAQ. CDR3 nucleotide sequence: TGTGCCAGCAGCTTAACAGGGGGGGATACGCAGTATTTT. Protein product: CASSLTGGDTQYF.

The rearrangement joins TRBV12-3 or TRBV12-4 to TRBJ1-2; 9 bases line up with TRBD1. This CDR3 has 14 residues. V gave up 5 bases and J gave up 4 bases; unmatched junction bases: 5. The DNA for the CDR3 is TGTGCCAGCAGTCCCCGACAGGGGGTCTATGGCTACACCTTC. Protein product: CASSPRQGVYGYTF.

Only a few counts were recorded for this clonotype. The rearrangement joins TRBV7-8 to TRBJ2-7, with D hard to call. Trimming took 0 bases from V and 2 from J, leaving 2 bases between them. This CDR3 has 12 residues. From germline, CDR1 is SGHVS and CDR2 FQNEAQ. CDR3 sequence: CASSLAAYEQYF. The CDR3 DNA sequence: TGTGCCAGCAGCTTAGCGGCCTACGAGCAGTACTTC. Variable domain in full (rest from reference TRBV7-8 and TRBJ2-7): GAGVSQSPRYKVAKRGQDVALRCDPISGHVSLFWYQQALGQGPEFLTYFQNEAQLDKSGLPSDRFFAERPEGSVSTLKIQRTQQEDSAVYLCASSLAAYEQYFGPGTRLTVT.

This clonotype was detected only a few times. V and J are TRBV5-6 and TRBJ2-1, with D maybe TRBD1 (6 bases). The germline gives CDR1 SGHDT, CDR2 YYEEEE. The CDR3 totals 12 residues. V lost 3 bases, J lost 7 bases, and 8 bases lay in between. The CDR3 region is CASSWQGNEQFF. In DNA, the CDR3 is TGTGCCAGCAGCTGGCAGGGGAATGAGCAGTTCTTC.

This clonotype has just a few counts. DNA for the CDR3: TGTGCCAGCAGTTATCCGACAGGGAACTATGGCTACACCTTC. It specifies CASSYPTGNYGYTF. V and J are TRBV28 and TRBJ1-2; 7 nucleotides match TRBD1. The CDR3 totals 14 residues. Germline-derived CDR1 and CDR2 are MDHEN and SYDVKM. Trimming removed 4 bases from V and 2 bases from J; junction bases left unmatched: 4.

The chain links TRBV7-2 to TRBJ2-7; TRBD2 might be the D (6 bases). This CDR3 comprises 15 residues. The germline gives CDR1 SGHTA, CDR2 FQGNSA. Trimming left V 4 bases short and J 3 bases short, with 16 bases between. CDR3 region: CASSYRDSVYYEQYF. The DNA for the CDR3 is TGTGCCAGCAGCTACCGGGACTCTGTATACTACGAGCAGTACTTC.

This clonotype was counted at least ten times. The chain combines TRBV7-2 with TRBJ1-1, with 9 nucleotides matching TRBD1. After removal of 0 bases from V and 2 bases from J, the junction contained 10 bases not matched to a gene. Germline V CDR1 and CDR2: SGHTA, FQGNSA. CDR3 length: 18 residues. The CDR3 bases are TGTGCCAGCAGCTTAGCTGCGGGGACAGGGAGAATTAACACTGAAGCTTTCTTT. It translates to CASSLAAGTGRINTEAFF.

The chain combines TRBV27 with TRBJ2-7; D unresolved. Germline CDR1 reads MNHEY; CDR2 reads SMNVEV (reference sequence). Trimming removed 2 bases from V and 2 bases from J, with 7 bases in between. This CDR3 has 13 residues. CDR3 sequence reads: CASSLRFAYEQYF. The CDR3, as DNA: TGTGCCAGCAGTTTACGGTTTGCCTACGAGCAGTACTTC.

The chain couples TRBV7-4 to TRBJ2-1, with D maybe TRBD2 (5 bases). CDR3 length: 16 amino acids. Per germline, CDR1 SGHVT and CDR2 SQSDAQ. V lost 1 base to trimming and J lost 0 bases, with 10 bases between them. The CDR3 region has the DNA TGTGCCAGCAGCTTAGGGTCGGGGAGCTCCTACAATGAGCAGTTCTTC. The encoded protein is CASSLGSGSSYNEQFF. Variable domain in full (rest from reference TRBV7-4 and TRBJ2-1): GAGVSQSPRYKVAKRGRDVALRCDSISGHVTLYWYRQTLGQGSEVLTYSQSDAQRDKSGRPSGRFSAERPERSVSTLKIQRTEQGDSAVYLCASSLGSGSSYNEQFFGPGTRLTVL.

The chain is built from TRBV4-1 and TRBJ1-1; the D is unclear. The ends were cut back, 4 bases at V and 12 bases at J, with 18 bases in the middle. The CDR3 has 13 amino acids. Germline CDR1 is MGHRA and CDR2 is YSYEKL. The CDR3 nucleotides read TGCGCCAGCAGCCCCTCCGGGCTCCAGAACTCTTTCTTT. Residues: CASSPSGLQNSFF.

This clonotype was seen a few times. J is TRBJ1-3 and V is TRBV7-2; 7 bases agree with TRBD1. The CDR3 is made up of 17 amino acids. Germline CDR1 and CDR2: SGHTA and FQGNSA. The junction had 9 bases not matched to a gene; V was cut back by 1 base and J by 3 bases. The CDR3 reads CASSLVRRDSRGNTIYF. The CDR3 nucleotides read TGTGCCAGCAGCTTAGTCCGGCGGGACAGTCGTGGAAACACCATATATTTT.

This clonotype turned up a few times. The CDR3 DNA sequence: TGTGCCAGCTCGGAGACGCAGTATTTT. It specifies CASSETQYF. The chain employs TRBV7-9 and TRBJ2-3; D gene unclear. Between the trimmed V and J ends, which lost 8 bases and 9 bases, there was a span of 6 bases. The CDR3 has 9 residues. Per germline, CDR1 SEHNR and CDR2 FQNEAQ (reference sequence).

The chain couples TRBV7-3 to TRBJ2-6; the D gene could be TRBD1 or TRBD2 (6 bases each). Germline V lookup: CDR1 SGHTA, CDR2 FQGTGA. Trimming cost V 6 bases and J 1 base, with 16 bases left between them. The CDR3 is 17 residues long. The CDR3 loop is CASSQEGGPSGANVLTF. Here the CDR3 DNA reads TGTGCCAGCAGTCAAGAGGGGGGTCCTTCTGGGGCCAACGTCCTGACTTTC.

This chain uses TRBV5-6 with TRBJ2-2; no reliable D call. Trimming cost V 2 bases and J 0 bases, with 8 bases left between them. The germline gives CDR1 SGHDT, CDR2 YYEEEE. The CDR3 runs to 15 residues. The CDR3 sequence is CASSFGSANTGELFF. In DNA, the CDR3 is TGTGCCAGCAGCTTCGGTAGTGCGAACACCGGGGAGCTGTTTTTT.

In its sample, this clonotype was seen a few times. V is TRBV19 and J is TRBJ1-1; perhaps TRBD1 as D (5 bases). The germline V and J ends were trimmed by 6 bases and 1 base, with 9 bases remaining between them. The germline V gene encodes CDR1 LNHDA and CDR2 SQIVND (reference sequence). The CDR3 is made up of 13 amino acids. The CDR3 sequence: CASRGRENTEAFF. CDR3 in DNA: TGTGCCAGTAGGGGACGGGAGAACACTGAAGCTTTCTTT.